The 16 T cell receptor beta chains in this list originate from one sample, sequenced in a study of Tregs in tolerant kidney transplant recipients. No antigen has been identified for these receptors. Profiling relied on immunoSEQ multiplex PCR, and the TCRdb table lists in-frame clones only, not all of them. Of roughly 9,000 clones in the sample, more than 40% were seen once. Sequenced material: CD4+ T cells from blood cultured with allogeneic cells. Every receptor here comes from a human donor in good health.

The chain links TRBV11-3 to TRBJ2-5; D is perhaps TRBD2 (5 bases). Trimming cost V 1 base and J 2 bases, with 17 bases left between them. The CDR3 extends over 17 amino acids. The germline V gene has CDR1 SGHNT and CDR2 YENEEA. In DNA, the CDR3 is TGTGCCAGCAGCTTAGGGAAATCGGGCGGGTCTCAAGAGACCCAGTACTTC. It codes for CASSLGKSGGSQETQYF. Full variable domain (rest looked up from reference TRBV11-3 and TRBJ2-5): EAGVVQSPRYKIIEKKQPVAFWCNPISGHNTLYWYLQNLGQGPELLIRYENEEAVDDSQLPKDRFSAERLKGVDSTLKIQPAELGDSAVYLCASSLGKSGGSQETQYFGPGTRLLVL.

In its sample, this clone was seen a few times. The rearrangement links TRBV4-3 to TRBJ2-1, with 10 bases fitting TRBD2. Germline loops: CDR1 LGHNA, CDR2 YSLEER. Trimming at V came to 5 bases and at J to 9 bases, leaving 10 bases not matched to a gene. The CDR3 contains 15 residues. The CDR3 is CASSFGLAEGVEQFF. The CDR3 bases are TGCGCCAGCAGCTTCGGACTAGCGGAAGGGGTTGAGCAGTTCTTC.

This clone turned up a few times. J is TRBJ2-1 and V is TRBV5-1; D gene unclear. Trimming stripped 0 bases from V and 2 bases from J, with 6 bases between. Germline loops: CDR1 SGHRS, CDR2 YFSETQ. CDR3 length equals 14 residues. DNA of the CDR3: TGCGCCAGCAGCTTGGCGTCAGCCTACAATGAGCAGTTCTTC. This sequence encodes CASSLASAYNEQFF.

This chain joins TRBV4-3 and TRBJ2-5; D gene uncertain. CDR1 and CDR2 from the germline V gene are LGHNA and YSLEER. V lost 0 bases, J lost 5 bases, and 13 bases lay in between. The CDR3 totals 15 residues. CDR3 protein: CASSQDDFPRETQYF. CDR3 nucleotides: TGCGCCAGCAGCCAAGATGACTTCCCTCGGGAGACCCAGTACTTC.

The genes are TRBV5-6 and TRBJ2-7, with TRBD1 as a possible D gene (6 bases). The CDR3 totals 12 residues. The germline V and J ends were trimmed by 4 bases and 8 bases, with 13 bases remaining between them. Germline V gene data show CDR1 as SGHDT and CDR2 as YYEEEE. DNA for the CDR3: TGTGCCAGCAGCCTCCGGACAGTTAAGCAGTACTTC. This gives the protein CASSLRTVKQYF.

By sample share, this clone is medium-sized. The V gene is TRBV27, the J gene TRBJ1-2; TRBD1 matches 10 bases. This CDR3 is built from 15 residues. Trimming took 1 base from V and 6 from J; bases not matched to a gene: 5. The germline gives CDR1 MNHEY, CDR2 SMNVEV (reference sequence). The CDR3 DNA follows: TGTGCCAGCAGTTTATACGGGACAGGGGTTCATGGCTACACCTTC. It specifies CASSLYGTGVHGYTF.

This clone was counted a few times. This chain joins TRBV5-8 and TRBJ2-3; 12 bases are shared with TRBD2. Germline V gives CDR1 SGHTS, CDR2 YDEGEE. The CDR3 has 17 residues. Losses at the gene ends were 4 bases for V and 3 bases for J; bases not matched to a gene: 9. In DNA, the CDR3 is TGTGCCAGCAGCCTTTTTAGGACTAGCGGGGAAACAGATACGCAGTATTTT. Translating gives CASSLFRTSGETDTQYF.

This clone was observed a handful of times. The V and J genes are TRBV19 and TRBJ1-4; maybe TRBD1 (6 bases). V lost 1 base and J 8 bases, leaving 14 bases between the germline ends. There are 15 residues in the CDR3. Per the germline V gene, CDR1 is LNHDA and CDR2 is SQIVND (reference sequence). The CDR3 DNA reads TGTGCCAGTAGTATAGGACAGGCGTTTGGCGAAAAACTGTTTTTT. Protein sequence: CASSIGQAFGEKLFF.

This chain uses TRBV11-3 with TRBJ1-2; 7 bases align to TRBD1. The CDR3 contains 14 residues. After removal of 5 bases from V and 7 bases from J, the junction contained 10 bases not matched to a gene. Germline V gene sequence: CDR1 SGHNT, CDR2 YENEEA. The DNA for the CDR3 is TGTGCCAGCAGCCCGAGGCCGGGGACAGCTGGCTACACCTTC. It is translated as CASSPRPGTAGYTF.

This clone is deemed medium-sized (0.01 to 0.1%). The chain uses TRBV6-1 and TRBJ2-7, with TRBD1 matching 10 bases. The germline V gene encodes CDR1 MNHNS and CDR2 SASEGT. CDR3 length: 14 amino acids. V lost 8 bases, J lost 3 bases, and 7 bases stayed unmatched. The CDR3 DNA sequence: TGTGCCAGCGGAGGACAGGGGGTTGGCTACGAGCAGTACTTC. This gives the protein CASGGQGVGYEQYF.

The J gene is TRBJ1-1, the V gene TRBV7-9; tentative D call: TRBD1 (6 bases). Trimming shortened V by 5 bases and J by 2 bases, and 15 bases separated the two germline ends. The length of the CDR3 is 15 residues. Germline loops: CDR1 SEHNR, CDR2 FQNEAQ (reference sequence). The CDR3 coding sequence is TGTGCCAGCAGCCAACCAGGGGTACCTAACACTGAAGCTTTCTTT. Translation gives CASSQPGVPNTEAFF.

By share of the sample, this clone is medium-sized. The chain links TRBV2 to TRBJ2-1, with D possibly being TRBD2 (6 bases). Trimming removed 3 bases from V and 6 bases from J, with 18 bases in between. CDR1 SNHLY and CDR2 FYNNEI come from the germline V gene. The CDR3 runs to 16 residues. CDR3 in amino acids: CASSDIRRAVSNEQFF. The DNA of the CDR3 is TGTGCCAGCAGTGATATCCGGAGGGCCGTAAGCAATGAGCAGTTCTTC.

By frequency in the sample, this clone is medium-sized (0.01 to 0.1%). The V gene is TRBV11-1, the J gene TRBJ2-3; 7 bases fit TRBD1. Germline V gene data show CDR1 as SGHAT and CDR2 as FQDESV (reference sequence). The ends lost 3 bases at V and 5 bases at J; junction bases unmatched: 8. The CDR3 totals 15 residues. The CDR3 region has the DNA TGTGCCAGCAGCTTTGAGGGGGCAAGGGGAGATACGCAGTATTTT. Amino acids: CASSFEGARGDTQYF.

The J gene is TRBJ2-3, the V gene TRBV11-3; no firm D call. This CDR3 region has 13 residues. V was shortened by 4 bases and J by 4 bases, with 9 bases between the two germline ends. Germline CDR1 and CDR2: SGHNT and YENEEA. This CDR3 is CASSWLVPDTQYF. The DNA for the CDR3 is TGTGCCAGCAGCTGGCTAGTCCCAGATACGCAGTATTTT. Full variable domain (remainder filled in from reference TRBV11-3 and TRBJ2-3): EAGVVQSPRYKIIEKKQPVAFWCNPISGHNTLYWYLQNLGQGPELLIRYENEEAVDDSQLPKDRFSAERLKGVDSTLKIQPAELGDSAVYLCASSWLVPDTQYFGPGTRLTVL.

For this clone: The conserved closing phenylalanine or tryptophan is absent in this CDR3, likely reflecting a read error. The chain recombines TRBV5-6 with TRBJ1-1; D not resolved. The CDR3 contains 15 residues. V was shortened by 5 bases and J by 0 bases, with 14 bases between the two germline ends. Germline V gene data show CDR1 as SGHDT and CDR2 as YYEEEE. The CDR3 here is CASRPQTLLNTEAFL. CDR3 nucleotides: TGTGCCAGCAGACCTCAAACCCTTCTGAACACTGAAGCTTTCCTT.

About this clone itself: It may be a read error: a sequence one base away is much more abundant. The sample holds other DNA sequences that translate to the same CDR3. This chain joins TRBV4-3 and TRBJ2-3, with TRBD2 identical over 10 bases. The CDR3 contains 16 residues. V gave up 0 bases and J gave up 1 base; unmatched junction bases: 1. Germline assignment: CDR1 LGHNA and CDR2 YSLEER. The CDR3 loop is CASSQDLAGGTDTQYF. CDR3 bases: TGCGCCAGCAGCCAAGATCTAGCGGGGGGCACAGATACGCAGTATTTT.